This T cell receptor beta chain was profiled in a study of beta chain features in type 1 diabetes. Study background: Age, gender and cell yields were similar between patients and healthy donors.

Expressed TCRB transcripts were sequenced because the entire RNA isolate underwent reverse transcription. Assay used: immunoSEQ multiplex PCR; TCRdb lists only in-frame clones, some missing. The sample lists over 350,000 clones; over 12% were seen once. Of note for this clone: No antigen is known for it.

Study conclusions and caveats: Within patients, naive, central memory and Treg TCRB repertoires seemed more similar than within healthy donors. Among patients with Type 1 diabetes, TCRB CDR3s were moderately but significantly shorter in every one of the four CD4+ subsets.

Sorting based on CD45RO/CCR7/CD25/CD127/CD95/CD27 separated CD4+ naive, central memory, regulatory and stem cell-like memory cells. The J segment lost 3 bases and the V segment lost 6 bases, leaving 2 bases of the junction unmatched. CDR1 and CDR2 from the germline V gene are MDHEN and SYDVKM. The CDR3 covers 13 residues. The chain is built from TRBV28 and TRBJ1-5, with TRBD1 matching 7 bases. The sequence was collected from a young woman in good health. The material sequenced was naive CD4+ T cells from blood. The CDR3 DNA reads as TGTGCCAGCAGGGGACAGTACAATCAGCCCCAGCATTTT. The encoded protein is CASRGQYNQPQHF.